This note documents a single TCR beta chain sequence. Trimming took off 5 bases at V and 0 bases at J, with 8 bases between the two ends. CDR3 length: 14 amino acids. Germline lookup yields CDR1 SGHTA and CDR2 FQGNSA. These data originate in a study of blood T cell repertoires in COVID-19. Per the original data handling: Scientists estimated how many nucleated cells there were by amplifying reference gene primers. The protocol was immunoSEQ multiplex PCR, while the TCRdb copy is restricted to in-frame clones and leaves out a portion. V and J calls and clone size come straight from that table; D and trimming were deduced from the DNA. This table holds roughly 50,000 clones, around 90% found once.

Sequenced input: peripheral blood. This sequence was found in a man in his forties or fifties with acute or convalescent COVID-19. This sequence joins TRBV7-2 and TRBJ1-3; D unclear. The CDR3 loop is CASSEAYSGNTIYF. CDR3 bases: TGTGCCAGCAGCGAGGCATACTCTGGAAACACCATATATTTT.